These T cell receptor beta chains were read from a single sample in a study of shared clonotypes between healthy human individuals. Measured with immunoSEQ multiplex PCR; TCRdb has only the in-frame clones, and not every one. The data show about 1.5 million clones, roughly 96% seen once. The sequenced material came from naive CD4+ T cells sorted from blood. These receptors all come from a man aged 30-40 years in good health. CDR3s include the opening cysteine and the closing phenylalanine or tryptophan. A D gene is named only where the DNA matches it firmly. Size values are once, few and many counts, or a class for expanded clones, and some rows have none.

clone_size d_call j_call v_call cdr3_nt cdr3_aa
NA TRBD1 TRBJ1-3 TRBV2 TGTGCCAGCGGCGGGACAGGGTTTGCTGGAAACACCATATATTTT CASGGTGFAGNTIYF
NA NA TRBJ1-2 TRBV18 TGTGCCAGCTCACTCGGACAAAATGATGGCTACACCTTC CASSLGQNDGYTF
NA TRBD1 TRBJ2-7 TRBV5-1 TGCGCCAGCAGCTTGGTTGGATTCGGGACGGGACAGGGGGCCCACGAGCAGTACTTC CASSLVGFGTGQGAHEQYF
NA TRBD2 TRBJ2-7 TRBV5-1 TGCGCCAGCAGCTTGGCCGGCGGGTTATCTAGCGGGACCTACGAGCAGTACTTC CASSLAGGLSSGTYEQYF
NA NA TRBJ2-2 TRBV2 TGTGCCAGCAGTTCCGGGACCCTTAGGGGGGAGCTGTTTTTT CASSSGTLRGELFF
NA NA TRBJ1-1 TRBV9 TGTGCCAGCAGCTATGGGGGACTCCCCCTGAACACTGAAGCTTTCTTT CASSYGGLPLNTEAFF
once NA TRBJ1-2 TRBV2 TGTGCCAGCATCCCGTCCGGGACCTCACGCTATGGCTACACCTTC CASIPSGTSRYGYTF
NA TRBD2 TRBJ2-3 TRBV7-2 TGTGCCAGCAGCTTAGCATTTACCGGGACTAGCGGGAGGGCCGGAACAGATACGCAGTATTTT CASSLAFTGTSGRAGTDTQYF
NA NA TRBJ2-7 TRBV10-3 TGTGCCATCAGTGAGCCCACACAACGTGGCTCCTACGAGCAGTACTTC CAISEPTQRGSYEQYF
once NA TRBJ2-5 TRBV30 TGTGCCTGGAGAATGCGCCTAGCGACAGAGACCCAGTACTTC CAWRMRLATETQYF
NA NA TRBJ1-4 TRBV28 TGTGCCAGCAGTTTACTGTTGGGGGCTTATGAAAAACTGTTTTTT CASSLLLGAYEKLFF
NA TRBD2 TRBJ2-3 TRBV5-1 TGCGCCAGCAGCTTGGCTCGGGGGGAGATAAGCACAGATACGCAGTATTTT CASSLARGEISTDTQYF
NA TRBD1 TRBJ2-1 TRBV18 TGTGCCAGCTCACGGACAGGGATGGGCAATGAGCAGTTCTTC CASSRTGMGNEQFF
NA TRBD2 TRBJ2-1 TRBV27 TGTGCCAGCAGCCGGACTAGCGTAAAAGCCAATGAGCAGTTCTTC CASSRTSVKANEQFF
NA NA TRBJ2-7 TRBV6-6 TGTGCCAGCACCTCGAGAGGAGTCGAGCAGTACTTC CASTSRGVEQYF
few NA TRBJ2-5 TRBV29-1 TGCAGCGGGAGGGTGGTGGGAGAGACCCAGTACTTC CSGRVVGETQYF
NA NA TRBJ2-3 TRBV7-9 TGTGCCAGCATAGGCACAGATACGCAGTATTTT CASIGTDTQYF
NA TRBD2 TRBJ2-1 TRBV5-1 TGCGCCAGCAGCCCGCGGGACCCTCAGGGAGGGAGGGAGCAGTTCTTC CASSPRDPQGGREQFF
few TRBD1 TRBJ2-7 TRBV6-5 TGTGCCAGCAGCGGACAGGACTACGAGCAGTACTTC CASSGQDYEQYF
NA TRBD1 TRBJ2-6 TRBV6-6 TGTGCCAGCAGCGAGCGGGACAGGGGCTCCAACGTCCTGACTTTC CASSERDRGSNVLTF
once NA TRBJ2-7 TRBV10-3 TGTGCCATCAGTGCAGGAGCTTCCTACGAGCAGTACTTC CAISAGASYEQYF
NA TRBD1 TRBJ2-5 TRBV7-9 TGTGCCAGCAGCTCCGGGACAGGGGGCTTCGAGACCCAGTACTTC CASSSGTGGFETQYF
once NA TRBJ1-1 TRBV5-4 TGTGCCAGCACTATAATGGGTGAAGCTTTCTTT CASTIMGEAFF
NA TRBD1 TRBJ2-7 TRBV27 TGTGCCAGCAGTTTATGGGGACAGAACTACGAGCAGTACTTC CASSLWGQNYEQYF
NA NA TRBJ2-1 TRBV7-2 TGTGCCAGCAGCCCTGCCTTGGGGCAGTACAATGAGCAGTTCTTC CASSPALGQYNEQFF
NA NA TRBJ2-2 TRBV6-4 TGTGCCAGCAGTGACTTTAGCAGGGGGAACACCGGGGAGCTGTTTTTT CASSDFSRGNTGELFF
NA NA TRBJ1-5 TRBV19 TGTGCCAGTAGGTATCGTCCGGGCGGGAGCAATCAGCCCCAGCATTTT CASRYRPGGSNQPQHF
NA TRBD2 TRBJ2-3 TRBV9 TGTGCCAGCAGCTTCTTTAGCGGGAGGGAGGCAGATACGCAGTATTTT CASSFFSGREADTQYF
once TRBD2 TRBJ2-7 TRBV28 TGTGCCAGCAGTTTAAGAAGCGGGAGGGCCTTTGAGCAGTACTTC CASSLRSGRAFEQYF
NA NA TRBJ2-7 TRBV6-1 TGTGCCAGCAGTGGAGGGGGCACCGGAGGAGGGGAGCAGTACTTC CASSGGGTGGGEQYF
NA TRBD1 TRBJ2-7 TRBV7-6 TGTGCCAGCAGCTTAGGCGTTGGGACAGGGGGCTTCGAGCAGTACTTC CASSLGVGTGGFEQYF
NA TRBD2 TRBJ2-5 TRBV29-1 TGCAGCTTTCGACTAGCGGACAAAGAGACCCAGTACTTC CSFRLADKETQYF
NA NA TRBJ2-3 TRBV10-3 TGTGCCATCAGTGGCGGACAGCGGGATGGGAGGGCTAGCACAGATACGCAGTATTTT CAISGGQRDGRASTDTQYF
NA NA TRBJ2-5 TRBV4-1 TGCGCCAGCAGCCAAGATCAGTTTGGGACCCAGTACTTC CASSQDQFGTQYF
NA TRBD2 TRBJ2-1 TRBV10-3 TGTGCCATCAGTGAGTCCGGGGGAGGGAGAATAGATGAGCAGTTCTTC CAISESGGGRIDEQFF
NA TRBD2 TRBJ2-5 TRBV7-9 TGTGCCAGCAGCCCGGGACTAGCGGACCCGGAGACCCAGTACTTC CASSPGLADPETQYF
once TRBD2 TRBJ2-7 TRBV7-2 TGTGCCAGCAGCTTAGGAAGAAGGATTAGCGGGACGAGCTCCTACGAGCAGTACTTC CASSLGRRISGTSSYEQYF
NA TRBD2 TRBJ2-2 TRBV7-8 TGTGCCAGCAGTTCTCCGGGACTAGTGGACACCGGGGAGCTGTTTTTT CASSSPGLVDTGELFF
NA TRBD2 TRBJ2-1 TRBV6-5 TGTGCCAGCAGCCAGGGAGGGCCTGAGGTCTTC CASSQGGPEVF
NA NA TRBJ2-1 TRBV9 TGTGCCAGCAGCGTAGGATGGAAGATCTCCTACAATGAGCAGTTCTTC CASSVGWKISYNEQFF
NA TRBD2 TRBJ2-3 TRBV18 TGTGCCAGCTCACCACTTCGGGGGGGAAGGACAGATACGCAGTATTTT CASSPLRGGRTDTQYF
once NA TRBJ2-7 TRBV10-3 TGTGCCATCAGTGAAACAGGGCAGATCTCCTACGAGCAGTACTTC CAISETGQISYEQYF